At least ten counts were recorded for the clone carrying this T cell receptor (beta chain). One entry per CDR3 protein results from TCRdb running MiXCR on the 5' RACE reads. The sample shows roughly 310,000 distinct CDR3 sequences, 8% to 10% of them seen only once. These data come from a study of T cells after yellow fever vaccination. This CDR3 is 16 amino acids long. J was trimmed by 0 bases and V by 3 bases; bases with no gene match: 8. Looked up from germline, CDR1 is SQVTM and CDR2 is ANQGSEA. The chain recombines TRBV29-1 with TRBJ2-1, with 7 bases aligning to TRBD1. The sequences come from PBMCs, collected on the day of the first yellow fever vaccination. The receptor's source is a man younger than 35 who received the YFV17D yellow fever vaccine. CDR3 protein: CSVDTGQAISYNEQFF. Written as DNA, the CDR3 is TGCAGCGTTGACACAGGACAGGCCATCTCCTACAATGAGCAGTTCTTC.